The T cell receptor beta chain under discussion was sequenced for a study of T-cell memory formation after mild COVID-19 (dated by TCRdb to the early 2020s). General notes on the study: Most TCR sequence clusters were specific to one of the two donors. Longitudinal TCRalpha and TCRbeta repertoire sequencing tracked T-cell clones expanding and contracting after mild COVID-19 in a couple of donors. The cohort was made up of two young adult volunteers, one female and one male, who were previously healthy.

The study at large found these results: From day 15 to 85, contracting clones showed balanced CD4/CD8 phenotypes, whereas a second wave of clones that expanded from day 15 to 37 leaned towards CD4+. Only a couple of mild cases were covered by the study, and larger cohorts that include severe cases with pre-infection samples were considered necessary. The second-wave clones that peaked on day 37 were not confirmed to be SARS-CoV-2 specific. Some responding clones were found in pre-infection memory, which suggests that pre-existing cross-reactive memory T cells took part in the SARS-CoV-2 response. Contracting CD4+ clones turned up mainly in the CM and EM memory subsets, whereas EMRA was where CD8+ clones were enriched.

Ficoll-Paque density gradient centrifugation was used to isolate PBMCs. The germline V gene provides CDR1 SGHRS and CDR2 YFSETQ. The trim is 0 bases for V and 6 bases for J, with a gap of 8 bases between the germline ends. The CDR3 has 13 amino acids, counting the end cysteine and phenylalanine. Of all the DNA, just the CDR3 is kept, 39 bases in frame from base 1. Sequencer: Illumina NovaSeq 6000. Using 5'RACE with constant-segment primers, TCRalpha and TCRbeta cDNA libraries were constructed, with sample barcodes and unique molecular identifiers added in the process. Trizol reagent was used to extract RNA from every sample. Library amplification was performed in two PCR steps, and a second sample barcode and Illumina TruSeq adapters were introduced in the second step. Libraries were sequenced on an Illumina NovaSeq with 2 x 150 bp paired-end reads. The published analysis was carried out like this. Demultiplexing of reads and collapsing into UMI-guided consensus sequences were performed with migec v1.2.7. Using mixcr v2.1.11, UMI consensuses were aligned to TRA and TRB V and J templates and then assembled into clonotypes. A clonotype was counted as expanded or contracted only when both edgeR and NoisET called the clonotype significant, with the noise models trained on biological replicates. For edgeR calls, the cutoffs were a false discovery rate-adjusted p below 0.01 and a log2 fold-change threshold of 1. As an exploratory analysis of dynamics, max-normalized trajectories of the 1000 most abundant clonotypes were examined by PCA with hierarchical clustering. Each responding clone was given a CD4 or CD8 phenotype based on the CD4+ and CD8+ repertoires, which had been sequenced separately. The public sequencing data were trimmed at Q25 with fastp and processed into clonotypes with MiXCR by TCRdb, which kept only in-frame beta chains. Rows with a matching CDR3 protein are joined into one entry that keeps the most common DNA and genes. TCRdb, not the original authors, processed these V and J calls. In this sample the table shows fewer than 650,000 distinct CDR3 sequences, about a fifth of which occur a single time. Clones ranked in the top ten supply roughly 8.3% of the sample.

A note on this clonotype: Which antigen it targets is not known. Base quality data are lacking; no much larger clone is found one base away.

This receptor was identified in an adult woman who had mild COVID-19 (a few samples of this study predate the infection). The sample titles of this study are shuffled in the database, so cell type and time point are left out; the donor was told from shared clones. The sequencing sample was made of PBMCs or a T cell subset sorted from them (not recorded which). The chain links TRBV5-1 with TRBJ2-3; 5 matching bases give a weak D call of TRBD2. The DNA is as follows: TGCGCCAGCAGCTTGGCGGGGTTTGATACGCAGTATTTT. This translates into CASSLAGFDTQYF.